The clone carrying this T cell receptor beta chain was counted at least ten times. Its cognate antigen is unknown. CDR3 length: 11 residues. Germline V gene data show CDR1 as MNHEY and CDR2 as SVGAGI. V was pared by 5 bases and J by 7 bases, with 9 bases between. This specimen comes from a study of T cells after yellow fever vaccination. The study's findings and limits: The study re-detected most primary-vaccination clones after the booster (96% CD4, roughly 90% CD8). Highly abundant clonotypes carried over from the bulk population could end up in FACS-sorted repertoires as contaminants. A small share of clonotypes appeared in both CD4 and CD8 compartments.

TCRdb used MiXCR to reprocess the 5' RACE reads, holding one entry per CDR3 protein. The sample contains about 170,000 distinct CDR3 sequences, about 6% of which appear only once. The rearrangement uses TRBV6-5 and TRBJ2-7; D is ambiguous. The sequencing used CD4+ T cells sorted from PBMCs, collected on the day of the first yellow fever vaccination. The origin of this receptor is a man aged 18 to 29 who received the YFV17D yellow fever vaccine. DNA for the CDR3: TGTGCCAGCAGTGACGGGTCTGAGCAGTACTTC. It yields the protein CASSDGSEQYF.